This T cell receptor (beta chain) originates from a study of identical twins. Points from the study as a whole: Partly confounded zero-insertion analyses could result from invariant MAIT and iNKT cells.

One entry per CDR3 protein results from TCRdb running MiXCR on the 5' RACE reads. Of 200,000 to 250,000 distinct CDR3 sequences listed, roughly 7.5% are singletons. The germline V gene encodes CDR1 LGHNA and CDR2 YNFKEQ. The CDR3 totals 16 residues. J lost 4 bases, V lost 0 bases, and 3 bases had no gene match. This clonotype was seen ten or more times. Its antigen is still unknown. This sample was shared with a second study, whose subject was yellow fever vaccine responses in identical twins.

This sequence originates from a woman between 18 and 30 years old in good health. The gene calls are TRBV4-2 and TRBJ2-3; TRBD2 matches 11 bases. The sample taken for sequencing was CD8+ T cells sorted from blood. As DNA, the CDR3 is TGTGCCAGCAGCCAAGATGCGACTAGCGGGGCAGATACGCAGTATTTT. Translated, it gives CASSQDATSGADTQYF.